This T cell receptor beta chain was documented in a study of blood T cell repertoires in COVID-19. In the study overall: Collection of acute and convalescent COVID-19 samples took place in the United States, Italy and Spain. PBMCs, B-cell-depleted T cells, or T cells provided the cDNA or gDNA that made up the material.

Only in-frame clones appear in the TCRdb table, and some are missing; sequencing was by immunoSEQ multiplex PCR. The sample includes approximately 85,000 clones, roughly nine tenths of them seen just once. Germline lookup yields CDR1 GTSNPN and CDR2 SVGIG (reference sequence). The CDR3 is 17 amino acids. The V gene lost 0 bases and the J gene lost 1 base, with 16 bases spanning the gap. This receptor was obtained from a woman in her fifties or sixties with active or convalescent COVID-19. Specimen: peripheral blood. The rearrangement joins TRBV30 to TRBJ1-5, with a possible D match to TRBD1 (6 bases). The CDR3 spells CAWSVGRGAMSNQPQHF. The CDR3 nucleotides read TGTGCCTGGAGTGTGGGGAGGGGGGCTATGAGCAATCAGCCCCAGCATTTT.